Shown below are 21 T cell receptor beta chains from a single sample sequenced in a study of cytomegalovirus exposure and HLA in healthy donors. The PCR employed 60 Vbeta primers together with 13 Jbeta primers. The protocol was immunoSEQ multiplex PCR, while the TCRdb copy is restricted to in-frame clones and leaves out a portion. The sample has about 170,000 clones, roughly 80% seen once. The sequencing sample was made of PBMCs. These receptors all stem from a male donor in good health and CMV-seronegative.

This clone was seen once. The chain has TRBV15 and TRBJ1-1; TRBD1 aligns across 8 bases. CDR1 and CDR2 (germline): LNHNV, YYDKDF (reference sequence). The CDR3 is made up of 16 amino acids. J lost 3 bases, V lost 5 bases, and 11 bases had no gene match. The CDR3 loop is CATSRGAGQGDTEAFF. The CDR3 DNA is TGTGCCACCAGCCGAGGGGCAGGACAGGGTGACACTGAAGCTTTCTTT.

DNA for the CDR3: TGTGCCAGCAGCTACCAGGACAGTACCAATGGCTACACCTTC. This gives the protein CASSYQDSTNGYTF. J is TRBJ1-2 and V is TRBV6-5; D might be TRBD1 (6 bases). Between the trimmed V and J ends, which lost 6 bases and 6 bases, there was a span of 17 bases. The CDR3 is 14 amino acids. CDR1 and CDR2 from the germline V gene are MNHEY and SVGAGI.

This clone was detected only a few times. The rearrangement uses TRBV10-2 and TRBJ1-3; 7 bases align to TRBD1. V gave up 6 bases and J gave up 3 bases; unmatched junction bases: 5. The CDR3 has 14 residues. Germline V CDR1 and CDR2: WSHSY, SAAADI. CDR3 sequence reads: CASRMTGLGNTIYF. The CDR3 bases are TGCGCCAGCAGGATGACAGGGCTTGGAAACACCATATATTTT.

The chain links TRBV5-4 to TRBJ2-7, with D possibly being TRBD2 (6 bases). CDR1 SGHNT and CDR2 YYREEE come from the germline V gene (reference sequence). Trimming removed 0 bases at V and 1 base at J, with 8 bases between. This CDR3 contains 14 residues. The CDR3 region is CASSLVGGSYEQYF. Written as DNA, the CDR3 is TGTGCCAGCAGCTTGGTCGGGGGTTCCTACGAGCAGTACTTC.

This rearrangement joins TRBV2 to TRBJ2-1; 8 bases agree with TRBD1. Trimming cost V 7 bases and J 0 bases; bases outside gene matches: 5. CDR3 size: 15 residues. Germline V gene lookup returns CDR1 SNHLY and CDR2 FYNNEI. In DNA form, the CDR3 reads TGTGCCAGCACTCTTACAGGGGGCTCCTACAATGAGCAGTTCTTC. Translated, it gives CASTLTGGSYNEQFF.

This clone was counted once. This sequence joins TRBV18 and TRBJ1-1; 8 nucleotides align to TRBD1. Germline CDR1 reads KGHSH; CDR2 reads LQKENI. The ends lost 2 bases at V and 5 bases at J; junction bases unmatched: 22. CDR3 size: 20 residues. CDR3 DNA sequence: TGTGCCAGCTCACCATTTCAGGAATGGGGCAGGGGGCTTGACGGGACTGAAGCTTTCTTT. This translates into CASSPFQEWGRGLDGTEAFF. Drawing the rest from reference TRBV18 and TRBJ1-1, the complete variable domain is NAGVMQNPRHLVRRRGQEARLRCSPMKGHSHVYWYRQLPEEGLKFMVYLQKENIIDESGMPKERFSAEFPKEGPSILRIQQVVRGDSAAYFCASSPFQEWGRGLDGTEAFFGQGTRLTVV.

V and J are TRBV6-5 and TRBJ2-5; TRBD2 matches at 10 bases. With 2 bases clipped from V and 5 bases from J, the junction kept 2 bases outside the gene matches. Per the germline V gene, CDR1 is MNHEY and CDR2 is SVGAGI. This CDR3 contains 14 residues. CDR3 amino acids: CASSYLTSGETQYF. DNA for the CDR3: TGTGCCAGCAGTTACCTGACTAGCGGGGAGACCCAGTACTTC.

This chain joins TRBV27 and TRBJ1-5; D gene ambiguous. The CDR3 is 12 residues long. Trimming cost V 8 bases and J 7 bases, with 12 bases left between them. CDR1 is MNHEY and CDR2 is SMNVEV in the germline V gene (reference sequence). Written as DNA, the CDR3 is TGTGCCAGCGGCAATCACGGGCAGCCCCAGCATTTT. Residues: CASGNHGQPQHF.

The chain is built from TRBV7-8 and TRBJ1-2; D perhaps matches TRBD1 (5 bases). Trimming left V 5 bases short and J 1 base short, with 11 bases between. The CDR3 contains 14 residues. Germline CDR1 reads SGHVS; CDR2 reads FQNEAQ. CDR3 amino acids: CASSPGTVNYGYTF. The CDR3 DNA is TGTGCCAGCAGCCCGGGGACTGTTAACTATGGCTACACCTTC. Drawing the rest from reference TRBV7-8 and TRBJ1-2, the complete variable domain is GAGVSQSPRYKVAKRGQDVALRCDPISGHVSLFWYQQALGQGPEFLTYFQNEAQLDKSGLPSDRFFAERPEGSVSTLKIQRTQQEDSAVYLCASSPGTVNYGYTFGSGTRLTVV.

This chain uses TRBV7-9 with TRBJ2-3; 7 nucleotides align to TRBD1. Per the germline V gene, CDR1 is SEHNR and CDR2 is FQNEAQ (reference sequence). Losses at the gene ends were 5 bases for V and 3 bases for J; bases not matched to a gene: 11. The CDR3 contains 16 residues. CDR3 in amino acids: CASSPLDRLRTDTQYF. Written as DNA, the CDR3 is TGTGCCAGCAGCCCCCTGGACAGGCTAAGGACAGATACGCAGTATTTT. Together with reference TRBV7-9 and TRBJ2-3, the CDR3 gives the full variable domain: DTGVSQNPRHKITKRGQNVTFRCDPISEHNRLYWYRQTLGQGPEFLTYFQNEAQLEKSRLLSDRFSAERPKGSFSTLEIQRTEQGDSAMYLCASSPLDRLRTDTQYFGPGTRLTVL.

The V and J genes are TRBV5-5 and TRBJ1-3, with no clear D. CDR3 length equals 16 residues. V gave up 1 base and J gave up 1 base, with 12 bases separating them. From germline, CDR1 is SGHKS and CDR2 YYEKEE (reference sequence). CDR3 sequence (DNA): TGTGCCAGCAGCTTGTTGGGTATAGCGTCTGGAAACACCATATATTTT. Amino acid sequence: CASSLLGIASGNTIYF. The full variable domain, completed using reference TRBV5-5 and TRBJ1-3, is DAGVTQSPTHLIKTRGQQVTLRCSPISGHKSVSWYQQVLGQGPQFIFQYYEKEERGRGNFPDRFSARQFPNYSSELNVNALLLGDSALYLCASSLLGIASGNTIYFGEGSWLTVV.

In the case of this clone: The sample carries other DNA sequences with the same CDR3. The chain combines TRBV6-5 with TRBJ2-7; TRBD2 might be the D (6 bases). The germline V gene encodes CDR1 MNHEY and CDR2 SVGAGI. This CDR3 comprises 13 residues. V was trimmed by 2 bases and J by 4 bases, leaving 9 bases between them. Here the CDR3 reads CASSYGRGYEQYF. CDR3 DNA: TGTGCCAGCAGTTACGGGCGGGGATACGAGCAGTACTTC.

The J gene is TRBJ1-5, the V gene TRBV9; 7 bases match TRBD1. Per the germline V gene, CDR1 is SGDLS and CDR2 is YYNGEE. V lost 4 bases and J lost 7; bases outside the gene matches: 8. The CDR3 extends over 14 amino acids. The CDR3 nucleotides are TGTGCCAGCAGCCCCCGACAGGGAGGCCAGCCCCAGCATTTT. The encoded protein is CASSPRQGGQPQHF.

CDR3 DNA sequence: TGTGCCAGCAGCTTTTCTGATGAGCAGTTCTTC. Translating gives CASSFSDEQFF. The V and J genes are TRBV7-6 and TRBJ2-1; D gene ambiguous. V gave up 3 bases and J gave up 8 bases, with 5 bases separating them. Germline values: CDR1 SGHVS, CDR2 FNYEAQ. The CDR3 totals 11 residues. The variable domain in full, completed from reference TRBV7-6 and TRBJ2-1, reads GAGVSQSPRYKVTKRGQDVALRCDPISGHVSLYWYRQALGQGPEFLTYFNYEAQQDKSGLPNDRFSAERPEGSISTLTIQRTEQRDSAMYRCASSFSDEQFFGPGTRLTVL.

This chain connects TRBV13 to TRBJ2-5, with D perhaps TRBD2 (5 bases). The CDR3 spans 14 residues. The germline V gene encodes CDR1 PRHDT and CDR2 FYEKMQ (reference sequence). The V end was cut by 4 bases, the J end by 2 bases, with 11 bases between. The CDR3 DNA reads TGTGCCAGCAGCTCACTAGGCACGCAAGAGACCCAGTACTTC. It is translated as CASSSLGTQETQYF.

The chain links TRBV19 to TRBJ2-7; possibly TRBD2 for D (5 bases). The CDR3 is made up of 13 amino acids. In germline, CDR1 is LNHDA, CDR2 SQIVND (reference sequence). The germline V and J ends were trimmed by 4 bases and 3 bases, with 10 bases remaining between them. The CDR3 DNA reads TGTGCCAGTAGTACGTCAGGACTCTACGAGCAGTACTTC. Its translation is CASSTSGLYEQYF.

The chain uses TRBV4-3 and TRBJ2-2; no clear D. Germline V gives CDR1 LGHNA, CDR2 YSLEER. CDR3 length: 13 residues. V was cut by 0 bases and J by 6 bases, with 5 bases left in between. In DNA form, the CDR3 reads TGCGCCAGCAGCCAAGAGCGGTCCGGGGAGCTGTTTTTT. It specifies CASSQERSGELFF.

CDR3 DNA: TGTGCCAGCAGCCCCCCGGACAGGGAAACCTACGAGCAGTACTTC. It is translated as CASSPPDRETYEQYF. The chain carries TRBV7-2 and TRBJ2-7, with TRBD1 identical over 8 bases. CDR3 length: 15 residues. Germline V gives CDR1 SGHTA, CDR2 FQGNSA. After removal of 5 bases from V and 2 bases from J, the junction contained 8 bases not matched to a gene.

The rearrangement uses TRBV27 and TRBJ1-5; possibly TRBD1 for D (5 bases). V lost 5 bases and J lost 9, with 17 bases in between. The germline CDR1 and CDR2 sequences are MNHEY and SMNVEV (reference sequence). The CDR3 contains 14 residues. The chain's CDR3 is CASSIRPAGRPQHF. The CDR3 DNA sequence: TGTGCCAGCAGTATACGCCCCGCAGGGCGGCCCCAGCATTTT.

The rearrangement joins TRBV6-1 to TRBJ1-2, with TRBD1 as a possible D gene (6 bases). V was clipped by 1 base and J by 7 bases, with 13 bases between them. The germline V gene has CDR1 MNHNS and CDR2 SASEGT. This CDR3 region has 14 residues. The CDR3 is CASSEGVQGGGYTF. The CDR3 DNA reads as TGTGCCAGCAGTGAAGGTGTACAGGGTGGTGGCTACACCTTC.

This rearrangement joins TRBV6-5 to TRBJ2-6; D unclear. The CDR3 spans 15 residues. Germline V gene data show CDR1 as MNHEY and CDR2 as SVGAGI. The germline V and J ends were trimmed by 6 bases and 0 bases, with 9 bases remaining between them. The chain's CDR3 is CASRVGYSGANVLTF. The CDR3 DNA reads as TGTGCCAGCAGGGTCGGTTACTCTGGGGCCAACGTCCTGACTTTC.